This is a list of T cell receptor beta chains from one sample in a study of graft-versus-host responses after intestinal transplantation. Here immunoSEQ multiplex PCR was the method, and the copy in TCRdb shows in-frame clones only, minus some. The sample records 20,000 to 25,000 clones, about 40% being singletons. The material was alloreactive CD4+ T cells from a mixed lymphocyte reaction culture, obtained before intestinal transplant. The receptor set was obtained from a human patient who received an intestinal transplant. The CDR3 runs from the conserved cysteine through the conserved F or W. The D gene is left open where the match is weak. Some rows mark clone size as missing; the rest say once, few, many or name a class of expanded clone.

NA	TRBV5-1	TRBJ2-1	TRBD2	CASSPWTSSEEQFF	TGCGCCAGCAGCCCATGGACTAGCTCTGAGGAGCAGTTCTTC
few	TRBV6-6	TRBJ2-1	NA	CASSYGGHEQFF	TGTGCCAGCAGTTACGGGGGCCATGAGCAGTTCTTC
NA	TRBV7-9	TRBJ2-5	TRBD2	CASNWDYVGGTQYF	TGTGCCAGCAACTGGGACTACGTAGGAGGGACCCAGTACTTC
few	TRBV19	TRBJ2-3	TRBD1	CASTPGQGIQTQYF	TGTGCCAGTACCCCGGGACAGGGGATCCAAACGCAGTATTTT
few	TRBV19	TRBJ2-1	TRBD2	CASSTLSFAGGGNEQFF	TGTGCCAGTAGTACGCTCTCCTTCGCGGGAGGCGGCAATGAGCAGTTCTTC
few	TRBV5-8	TRBJ1-1	TRBD1	CASSRDRGIMAFF	TGTGCCAGCAGCCGGGACAGGGGAATTATGGCTTTCTTT
NA	TRBV4-3	TRBJ1-3	NA	CASSQDLPGTGNTIYF	TGCGCCAGCAGCCAAGATCTTCCAGGGACTGGAAACACCATATATTTT
once	TRBV9	TRBJ2-7	TRBD2	CASALGGGSSYEQYF	TGTGCCAGCGCTTTAGGCGGGGGAAGCTCCTACGAGCAGTACTTC
NA	TRBV6-4	TRBJ1-3	NA	CASSDRGKTSNGDTIYF	TGTGCCAGCAGTGACAGAGGTAAAACCTCTAATGGAGACACCATATATTTT
NA	TRBV9	TRBJ2-3	NA	CASSVGPGNTDTQYF	TGTGCCAGCAGCGTAGGCCCGGGAAACACAGATACGCAGTATTTT
NA	TRBV25-1	TRBJ1-1	NA	CASSRRDTEAFF	TGTGCCAGCAGTCGGAGGGACACTGAAGCTTTCTTT
NA	TRBV10-2	TRBJ1-1	NA	CASRISGGVINTEAFF	TGCGCCAGCAGGATATCCGGGGGAGTTATTAACACTGAAGCTTTCTTT
NA	TRBV5-4	TRBJ1-2	NA	CASSLVDTANYGYTF	TGTGCCAGCAGCTTGGTTGACACCGCTAACTATGGCTACACCTTC
few	TRBV7-2	TRBJ2-3	NA	CASSLGSGDTQYF	TGTGCCAGCAGCTTAGGGTCCGGGGATACGCAGTATTTT
NA	TRBV6-6	TRBJ1-6	TRBD1	CASSPTGTGNSPLHF	TGTGCCAGCAGTCCCACGGGGACAGGCAATTCACCCCTCCACTTT
few	TRBV7-9	TRBJ1-1	TRBD1	CASSSDRGRVSEAFF	TGTGCCAGCAGCTCCGACAGGGGGCGAGTCTCTGAAGCTTTCTTT
few	TRBV7-8	TRBJ1-2	NA	CASSFGGPNYGYTF	TGTGCCAGCAGCTTCGGTGGGCCTAACTATGGCTACACCTTC
NA	TRBV6-6	TRBJ1-6	NA	CASSYSLVGGSPLHF	TGTGCCAGCAGTTACTCCTTGGTGGGGGGGTCACCCCTCCACTTT
few	TRBV4-2	TRBJ1-2	TRBD1	CASSQGGTGGYGYTF	TGTGCCAGCAGCCAAGGAGGGACAGGGGGCTATGGCTACACCTTC
NA	TRBV7-9	TRBJ2-7	NA	CASSSNPGPRGSAYEQYF	TGTGCCAGCAGCTCCAACCCAGGTCCGCGGGGCTCCGCCTACGAGCAGTACTTC
NA	TRBV19	TRBJ2-7	NA	CASSIGGTAAYEQYF	TGTGCCAGTAGTATAGGCGGGACAGCCGCCTACGAGCAGTACTTC
NA	TRBV18	TRBJ2-1	TRBD2	CASSPWTSGSGNEQFF	TGTGCCAGCTCACCCTGGACTAGCGGGAGTGGCAATGAGCAGTTCTTC
NA	TRBV14	TRBJ2-1	TRBD2	CASSPRRGGFYNEQFF	TGTGCCAGCAGCCCCCGGCGCGGGGGGTTCTACAATGAGCAGTTCTTC
few	TRBV6-6	TRBJ1-1	NA	CASSYYRGNTEAFF	TGTGCCAGCAGTTACTACCGGGGTAACACTGAAGCTTTCTTT
NA	TRBV5-1	TRBJ1-1	NA	CASSLRGMNTEAFF	TGCGCCAGCAGTTTGAGGGGGATGAACACTGAAGCTTTCTTT
few	TRBV29-1	TRBJ1-3	NA	CSGISSGNTIYF	TGCAGCGGTATTTCCTCTGGAAACACCATATATTTT
medium-sized	TRBV6-5	TRBJ1-3	NA	CASSYSYLSGNTIYF	TGTGCCAGCAGTTACTCCTACCTCTCTGGAAACACCATATATTTT
few	TRBV6-5	TRBJ2-1	TRBD1	CASSYAGTGIDEQFF	TGTGCCAGCAGTTATGCCGGGACAGGGATCGATGAGCAGTTCTTC
NA	TRBV5-6	TRBJ2-1	TRBD2	CASSLRAGGPPRQFF	TGTGCCAGCAGCTTGCGAGCGGGAGGCCCCCCCCGGCAGTTCTTC
NA	TRBV13	TRBJ2-5	NA	CASSLGPAAGQETQYF	TGTGCCAGCAGCTTAGGACCCGCTGCGGGCCAAGAGACCCAGTACTTC
NA	TRBV7-2	TRBJ2-1	NA	CASSLVQSRRANEQFF	TGTGCCAGCAGCTTAGTGCAATCCCGGAGGGCCAATGAGCAGTTCTTC
few	TRBV19	TRBJ1-5	NA	CASSQGGVNQPQHF	TGTGCCAGTAGTCAAGGGGGGGTCAATCAGCCCCAGCATTTT
NA	TRBV30	TRBJ2-2	NA	CAWSVGQPGAGELFF	TGTGCCTGGAGTGTCGGACAGCCGGGCGCCGGGGAGCTGTTTTTT
NA	TRBV18	TRBJ2-3	NA	CASSPAAASTDTQYF	TGTGCCAGCTCACCAGCGGCGGCTAGCACAGATACGCAGTATTTT
NA	TRBV5-4	TRBJ2-3	TRBD1	CASSLVRGQGSDTQYF	TGTGCCAGCAGCTTGGTGCGGGGACAGGGGTCAGATACGCAGTATTTT
NA	TRBV11-3	TRBJ1-2	NA	CASSKTEGYTF	TGTGCCAGCAGCAAGACAGAAGGCTACACCTTC
NA	TRBV7-2	TRBJ2-1	NA	CASTVGLRVHEQFF	TGTGCCAGCACCGTGGGACTCCGAGTCCATGAGCAGTTCTTC
NA	TRBV28	TRBJ2-7	TRBD1	CASSNRGFYEQYF	TGTGCCAGCAGTAACAGGGGTTTCTACGAGCAGTACTTC
NA	TRBV6-5	TRBJ1-6	NA	CASSYSMGSGRAPLHF	TGTGCCAGCAGTTACTCGATGGGGTCCGGGCGGGCACCCCTCCACTTT
NA	TRBV7-8	TRBJ2-7	TRBD2	CASSWGLAGSSYEQYF	TGTGCCAGCAGCTGGGGACTAGCGGGTAGCTCCTACGAGCAGTACTTC
few	TRBV7-9	TRBJ2-5	NA	CASSLTGRVRETQYF	TGTGCCAGCAGCTTAACAGGGCGGGTCAGAGAGACCCAGTACTTC
NA	TRBV28	TRBJ1-2	NA	CASSFEDYGYTF	TGTGCCAGCAGTTTCGAGGACTATGGCTACACCTTC
NA	TRBV11-2	TRBJ2-7	TRBD1	CASSRTPGQGYEQYF	TGTGCCAGCAGCCGTACTCCGGGACAGGGCTACGAGCAGTACTTC
NA	TRBV20-1	TRBJ1-2	NA	CRLRGVYGYTF	TGCAGACTACGAGGAGTCTATGGCTACACCTTC
NA	TRBV4-1	TRBJ2-1	NA	CASSQDYLNNEQFF	TGCGCCAGCAGCCAAGACTACCTGAACAATGAGCAGTTCTTC
few	TRBV4-2	TRBJ2-3	NA	CASSQVSGLGDTQYF	TGTGCCAGCAGCCAAGTCAGTGGGCTCGGAGATACGCAGTATTTT
few	TRBV4-3	TRBJ2-5	TRBD2	CASSQEAGGPETQYF	TGCGCCAGCAGCCAAGAAGCGGGGGGGCCCGAGACCCAGTACTTC